This entry features one T cell receptor (beta chain) sequence. Its antigen is as yet unknown. Template switching, a step in the protocol, added a universal primer site, and cDNA carried unique molecular identifiers. From the 5' RACE reads, TCRdb called clonotypes with MiXCR, one entry per CDR3 protein. The sample has approximately 700,000 distinct CDR3 sequences, 15% to 20% seen once. This sample was included in a study of identical twins. V shed 3 bases and J 2 bases; nucleotides not matched to a gene: 9. This CDR3 contains 15 residues. CDR1 and CDR2 from the germline V gene are DFQATT and SNEGSKA (reference sequence). Study-wide results and limits: Less excess twin sharing appeared in beta out-of-frame sequences.

The data also belong to a second study, concerning T cells expressing NK-cell markers. In that study: These clonotypes additionally ranked first within the CD3+CD56-NKG2C+ fraction of a handful of donors.

Sequenced input: PBMCs. The chain recombines TRBV20-1 with TRBJ2-7; 8 positions match TRBD1. This TCR was recovered from a woman aged 18-35 years in good health. The CDR3 loop is CSARGQDRVTYEQYF. CDR3 nucleotides: TGCAGTGCTAGGGGGCAGGACAGGGTAACCTACGAGCAGTACTTC.